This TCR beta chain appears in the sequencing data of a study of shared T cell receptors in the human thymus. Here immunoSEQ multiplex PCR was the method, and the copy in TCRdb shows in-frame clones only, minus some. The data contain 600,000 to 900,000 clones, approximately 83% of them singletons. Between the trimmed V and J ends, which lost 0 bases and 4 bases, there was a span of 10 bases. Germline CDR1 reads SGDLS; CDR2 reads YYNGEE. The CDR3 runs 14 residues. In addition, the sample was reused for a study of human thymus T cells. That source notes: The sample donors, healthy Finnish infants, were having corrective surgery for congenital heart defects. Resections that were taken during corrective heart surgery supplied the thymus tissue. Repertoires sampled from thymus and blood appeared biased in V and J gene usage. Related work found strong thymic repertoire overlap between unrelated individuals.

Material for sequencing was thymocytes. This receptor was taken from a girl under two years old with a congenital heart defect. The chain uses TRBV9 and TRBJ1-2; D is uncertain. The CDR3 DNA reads TGTGCCAGCAGCGTAGGTTCAGATGGCTATGGCTACACCTTC. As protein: CASSVGSDGYGYTF.